The clone carrying this TCR beta chain has a handful of counts. The antigen remains unidentified. The second PCR ran about 6 to 11 cycles with a sample-barcoded 5' primer and J-beta primers. TCRdb redid the calling of the 5' RACE reads with MiXCR, one entry per CDR3 protein. In the table there are hundreds of thousands of distinct CDR3 sequences, 58% of which are singletons. Germline V gene sequence: CDR1 MNHEY, CDR2 SMNVEV (reference sequence). The ends were cut back, 0 bases at V and 8 bases at J, with 13 bases in the middle. The CDR3 runs 14 residues. The data derive from a study of blood T cells in healthy people across ages. Findings and limits, study-wide: A strong correlation was found between TCR beta diversity and the percentage of naive T cells.

The rearrangement uses TRBV27 and TRBJ1-2; TRBD1 might be the D (5 bases). This sequence was found in a man aged 55 to 69 in good health. Sequenced material: blood. The CDR3 reads CASSLSGEFWGYTF. In DNA form, the CDR3 reads TGTGCCAGCAGTTTATCGGGGGAATTTTGGGGCTACACCTTC.